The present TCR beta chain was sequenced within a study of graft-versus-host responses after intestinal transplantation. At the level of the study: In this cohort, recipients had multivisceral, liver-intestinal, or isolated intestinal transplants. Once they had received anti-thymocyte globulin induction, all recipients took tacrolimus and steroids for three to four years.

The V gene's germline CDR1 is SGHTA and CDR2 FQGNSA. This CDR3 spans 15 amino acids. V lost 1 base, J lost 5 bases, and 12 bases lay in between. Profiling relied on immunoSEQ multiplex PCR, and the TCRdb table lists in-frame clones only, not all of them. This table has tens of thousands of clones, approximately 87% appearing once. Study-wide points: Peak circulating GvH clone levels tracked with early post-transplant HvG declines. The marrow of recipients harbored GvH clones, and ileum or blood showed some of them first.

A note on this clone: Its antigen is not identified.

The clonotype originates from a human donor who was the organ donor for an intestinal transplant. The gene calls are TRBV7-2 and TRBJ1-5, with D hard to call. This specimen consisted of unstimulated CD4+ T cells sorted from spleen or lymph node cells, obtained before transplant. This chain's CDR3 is CASSLGGGWHQPQHF. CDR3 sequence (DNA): TGTGCCAGCAGCTTAGGAGGAGGGTGGCATCAGCCCCAGCATTTT.